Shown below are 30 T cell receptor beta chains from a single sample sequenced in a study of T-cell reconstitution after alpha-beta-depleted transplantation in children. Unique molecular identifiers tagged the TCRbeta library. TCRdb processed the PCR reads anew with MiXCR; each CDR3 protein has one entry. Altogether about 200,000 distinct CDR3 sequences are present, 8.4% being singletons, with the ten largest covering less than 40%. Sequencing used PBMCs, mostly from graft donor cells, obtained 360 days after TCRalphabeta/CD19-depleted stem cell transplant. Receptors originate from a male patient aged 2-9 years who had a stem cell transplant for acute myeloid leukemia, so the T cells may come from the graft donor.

The DNA of the CDR3 is TGTGCCAGCAGTCCTGCCGTCGGGCAGCCCCAGCATTTT. This encodes CASSPAVGQPQHF. The J gene is TRBJ1-5, the V gene TRBV12-3 or TRBV12-4, with D hard to call. CDR3 size: 13 residues. V gave up 5 bases and J gave up 7 bases, with 12 bases separating them.

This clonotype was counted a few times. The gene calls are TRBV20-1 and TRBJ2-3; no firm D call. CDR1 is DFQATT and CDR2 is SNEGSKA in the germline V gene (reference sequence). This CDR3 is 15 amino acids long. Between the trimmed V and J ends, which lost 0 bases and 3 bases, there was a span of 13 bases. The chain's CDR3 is CSARDPRWGTDTQYF. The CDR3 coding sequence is TGCAGTGCTAGAGATCCACGGTGGGGTACAGATACGCAGTATTTT.

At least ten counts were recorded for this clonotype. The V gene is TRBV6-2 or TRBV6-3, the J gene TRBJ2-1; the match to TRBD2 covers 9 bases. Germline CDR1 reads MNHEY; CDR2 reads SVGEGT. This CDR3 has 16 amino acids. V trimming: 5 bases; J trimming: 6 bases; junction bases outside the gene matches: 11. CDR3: CASSPLVSGSPNEQFF. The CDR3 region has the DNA TGTGCCAGCAGTCCCCTGGTTAGCGGGAGCCCCAATGAGCAGTTCTTC.

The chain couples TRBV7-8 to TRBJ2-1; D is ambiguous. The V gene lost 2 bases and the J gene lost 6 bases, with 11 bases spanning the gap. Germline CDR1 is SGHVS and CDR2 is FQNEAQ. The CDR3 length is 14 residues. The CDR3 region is CASSLILGGNEQFF. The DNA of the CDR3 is TGTGCCAGCAGCTTAATCCTAGGTGGCAATGAGCAGTTCTTC. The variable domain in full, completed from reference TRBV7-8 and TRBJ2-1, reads GAGVSQSPRYKVAKRGQDVALRCDPISGHVSLFWYQQALGQGPEFLTYFQNEAQLDKSGLPSDRFFAERPEGSVSTLKIQRTQQEDSAVYLCASSLILGGNEQFFGPGTRLTVL.

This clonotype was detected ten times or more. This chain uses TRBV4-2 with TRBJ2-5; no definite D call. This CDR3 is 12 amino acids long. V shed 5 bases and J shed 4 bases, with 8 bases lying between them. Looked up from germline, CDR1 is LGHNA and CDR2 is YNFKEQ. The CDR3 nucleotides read TGTGCCAGCAGCGACGAGAGAGAGACCCAGTACTTC. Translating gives CASSDERETQYF.

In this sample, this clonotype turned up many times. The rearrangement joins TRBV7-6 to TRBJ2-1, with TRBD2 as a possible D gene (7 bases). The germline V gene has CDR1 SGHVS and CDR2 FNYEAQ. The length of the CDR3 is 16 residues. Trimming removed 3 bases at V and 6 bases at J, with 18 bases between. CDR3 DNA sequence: TGTGCCAGCAGCTTGTTAAGGGGGGGGGTACGCAATGAGCAGTTCTTC. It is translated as CASSLLRGGVRNEQFF.

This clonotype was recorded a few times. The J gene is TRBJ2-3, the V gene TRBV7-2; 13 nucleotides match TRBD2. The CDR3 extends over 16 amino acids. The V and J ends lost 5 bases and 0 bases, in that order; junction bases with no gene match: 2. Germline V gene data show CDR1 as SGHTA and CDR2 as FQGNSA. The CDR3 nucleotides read TGTGCCAGCAGCGGGGGACTAGCGGGAAGCACAGATACGCAGTATTTT. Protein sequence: CASSGGLAGSTDTQYF.

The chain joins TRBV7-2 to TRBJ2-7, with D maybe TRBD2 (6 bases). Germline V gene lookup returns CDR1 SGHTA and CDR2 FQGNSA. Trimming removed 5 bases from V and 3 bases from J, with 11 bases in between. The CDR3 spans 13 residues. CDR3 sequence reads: CASSPRLVYEQYF. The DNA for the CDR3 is TGTGCCAGCAGCCCTCGACTAGTCTACGAGCAGTACTTC.

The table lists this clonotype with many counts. The CDR3 loop reads CASSLGWRAASNYGYTF. For the CDR3, the DNA is TGTGCCAGCAGCTTAGGGTGGCGGGCAGCTTCTAACTATGGCTACACCTTC. The gene calls are TRBV7-8 and TRBJ1-2; no clear D gene. CDR3 length equals 17 residues. V was clipped by 1 base and J by 0 bases, with 15 bases between them. CDR1 and CDR2 from the germline V gene are SGHVS and FQNEAQ.

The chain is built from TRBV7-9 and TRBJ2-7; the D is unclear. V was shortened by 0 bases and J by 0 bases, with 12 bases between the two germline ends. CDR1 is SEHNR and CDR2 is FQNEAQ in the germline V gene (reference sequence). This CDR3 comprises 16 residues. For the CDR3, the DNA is TGTGCCAGCAGCTTAGCGGGTGACGGTAGCTCCTACGAGCAGTACGTC. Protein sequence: CASSLAGDGSSYEQYV.

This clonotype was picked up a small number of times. The CDR3 sequence: CASSLLAGQQETQYF. The CDR3 DNA is TGTGCCAGCAGCTTACTAGCGGGACAACAAGAGACCCAGTACTTC. This chain joins TRBV4-2 and TRBJ2-5; 10 bases fit TRBD2. The CDR3 runs 15 residues. In germline, CDR1 is LGHNA, CDR2 YNFKEQ. The junction had 5 bases not matched to a gene; V was cut back by 5 bases and J by 2 bases.

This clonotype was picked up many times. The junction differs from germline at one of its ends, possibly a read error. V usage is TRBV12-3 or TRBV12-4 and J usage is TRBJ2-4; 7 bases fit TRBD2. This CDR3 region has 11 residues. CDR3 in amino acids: CASSRGDRLRF. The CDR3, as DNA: TGTGCCAGCAGCCGGGGGGATAGGCTACGGTTC.

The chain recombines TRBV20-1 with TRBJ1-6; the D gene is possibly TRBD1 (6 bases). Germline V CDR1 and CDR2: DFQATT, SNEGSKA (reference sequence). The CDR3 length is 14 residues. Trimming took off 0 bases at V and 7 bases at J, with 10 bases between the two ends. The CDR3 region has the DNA TGCAGTGCTAGAGATCGGACAGTAAATTCACCCCTCCACTTT. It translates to CSARDRTVNSPLHF.

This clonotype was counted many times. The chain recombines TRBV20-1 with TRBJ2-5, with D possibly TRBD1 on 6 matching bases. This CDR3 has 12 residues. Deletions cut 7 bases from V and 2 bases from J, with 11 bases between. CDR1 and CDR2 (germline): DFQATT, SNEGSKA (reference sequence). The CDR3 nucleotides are TGCAGTGGGGGCAGGGGACAAGAGACCCAGTACTTC. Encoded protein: CSGGRGQETQYF.

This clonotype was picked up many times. The CDR3 DNA reads as TGTGCCAGCAGCGGGACCTACGAGCAGTACGTC. Its protein is CASSGTYEQYV. This rearrangement joins TRBV7-9 to TRBJ2-7; D remains ambiguous. V lost 5 bases and J 2 bases, leaving 4 bases between the germline ends. From germline, CDR1 is SEHNR and CDR2 FQNEAQ (reference sequence). The CDR3 is made up of 11 amino acids.

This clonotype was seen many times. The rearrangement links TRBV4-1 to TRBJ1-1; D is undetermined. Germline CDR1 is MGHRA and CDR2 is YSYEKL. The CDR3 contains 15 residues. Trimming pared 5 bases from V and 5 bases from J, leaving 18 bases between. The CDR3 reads CASSLRAWKRTEAFF. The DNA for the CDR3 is TGCGCCAGCAGCTTAAGGGCCTGGAAGAGGACTGAAGCTTTCTTT.

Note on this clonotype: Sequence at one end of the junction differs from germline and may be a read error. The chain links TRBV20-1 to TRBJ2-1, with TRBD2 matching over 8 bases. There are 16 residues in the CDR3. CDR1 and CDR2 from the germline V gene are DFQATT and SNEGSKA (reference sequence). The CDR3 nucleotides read TGCTGTGCTAAAGTGCGGGGGGCGAGCTCCTACAATGAGCAGTTCTTC. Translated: CCAKVRGASSYNEQFF.

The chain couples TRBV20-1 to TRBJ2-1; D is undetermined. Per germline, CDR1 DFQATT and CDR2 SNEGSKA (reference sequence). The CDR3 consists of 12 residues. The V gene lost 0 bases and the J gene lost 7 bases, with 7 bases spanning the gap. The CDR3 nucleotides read TGCAGTGCTAGAGACGCGACTAATGAGCAGTTCTTC. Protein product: CSARDATNEQFF.

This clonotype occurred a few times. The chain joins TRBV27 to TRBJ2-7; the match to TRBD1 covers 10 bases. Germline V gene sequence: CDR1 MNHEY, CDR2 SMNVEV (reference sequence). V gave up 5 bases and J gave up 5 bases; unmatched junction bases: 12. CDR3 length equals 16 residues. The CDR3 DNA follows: TGTGCCAGCAGTCTTCACCGAGACAGGGGGCTAGACGAGCAGTACTTC. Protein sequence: CASSLHRDRGLDEQYF.

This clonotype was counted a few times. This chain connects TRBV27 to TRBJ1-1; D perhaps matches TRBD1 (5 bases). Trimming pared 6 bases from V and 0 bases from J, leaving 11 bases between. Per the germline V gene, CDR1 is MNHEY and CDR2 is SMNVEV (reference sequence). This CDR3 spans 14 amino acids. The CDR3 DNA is TGTGCCAGCAGAGGGGTACTTATGAACACTGAAGCTTTCTTT. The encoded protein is CASRGVLMNTEAFF.

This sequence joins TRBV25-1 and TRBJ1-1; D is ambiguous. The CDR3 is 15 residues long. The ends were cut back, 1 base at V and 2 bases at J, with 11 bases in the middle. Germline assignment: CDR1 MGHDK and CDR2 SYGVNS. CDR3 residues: CASSELLGSNTEAFF. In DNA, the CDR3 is TGTGCCAGCAGTGAATTACTGGGGAGTAACACTGAAGCTTTCTTT.

DNA for the CDR3: TGTGCCAGCAGCAGCCGGACAGGGGGCTCCACAGATACGCAGTATTTT. As protein: CASSSRTGGSTDTQYF. The chain employs TRBV7-9 and TRBJ2-3; 11 bases match TRBD1. V gave up 5 bases and J gave up 2 bases; unmatched junction bases: 6. The CDR3 runs to 16 residues. CDR1 is SEHNR, CDR2 FQNEAQ, per germline (reference sequence).

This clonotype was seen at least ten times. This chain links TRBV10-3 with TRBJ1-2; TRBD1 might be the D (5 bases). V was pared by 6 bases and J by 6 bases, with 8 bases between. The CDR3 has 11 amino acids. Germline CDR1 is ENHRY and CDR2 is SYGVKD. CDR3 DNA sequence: TGTGCCATCAGATTACAGGATGGCTACACCTTC. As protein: CAIRLQDGYTF.

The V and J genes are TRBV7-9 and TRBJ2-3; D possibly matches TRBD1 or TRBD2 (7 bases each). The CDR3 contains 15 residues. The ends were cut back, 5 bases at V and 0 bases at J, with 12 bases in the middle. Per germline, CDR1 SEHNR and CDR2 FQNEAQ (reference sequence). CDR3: CASSPGGGSTDTQYF. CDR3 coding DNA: TGTGCCAGCAGCCCAGGGGGGGGAAGCACAGATACGCAGTATTTT. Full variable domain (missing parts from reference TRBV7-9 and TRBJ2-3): DTGVSQNPRHKITKRGQNVTFRCDPISEHNRLYWYRQTLGQGPEFLTYFQNEAQLEKSRLLSDRFSAERPKGSFSTLEIQRTEQGDSAMYLCASSPGGGSTDTQYFGPGTRLTVL.

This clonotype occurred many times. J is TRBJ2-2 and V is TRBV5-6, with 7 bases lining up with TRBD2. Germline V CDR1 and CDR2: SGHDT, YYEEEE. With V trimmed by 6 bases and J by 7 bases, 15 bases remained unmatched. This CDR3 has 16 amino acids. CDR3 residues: CASNRLAGRSVGELFF. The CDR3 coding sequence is TGTGCCAGCAACAGACTAGCCGGACGATCTGTCGGGGAGCTGTTTTTT.

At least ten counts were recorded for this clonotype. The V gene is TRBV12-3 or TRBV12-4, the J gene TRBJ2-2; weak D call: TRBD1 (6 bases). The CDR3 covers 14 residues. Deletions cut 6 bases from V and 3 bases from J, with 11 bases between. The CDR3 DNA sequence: TGTGCCAGCAGCCAGGGGAAATACACCGGGGAGCTGTTTTTT. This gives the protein CASSQGKYTGELFF.

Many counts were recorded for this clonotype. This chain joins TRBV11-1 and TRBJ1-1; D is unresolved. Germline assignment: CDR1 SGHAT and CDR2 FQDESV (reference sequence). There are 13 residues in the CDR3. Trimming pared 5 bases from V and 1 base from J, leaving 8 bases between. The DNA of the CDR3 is TGTGCCAGCAGCCCCGGGAGGAACACTGAAGCTTTCTTT. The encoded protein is CASSPGRNTEAFF.

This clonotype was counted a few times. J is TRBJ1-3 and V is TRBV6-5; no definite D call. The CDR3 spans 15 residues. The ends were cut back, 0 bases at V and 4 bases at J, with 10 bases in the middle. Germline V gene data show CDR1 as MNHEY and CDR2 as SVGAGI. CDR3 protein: CASSYSGHTGNTIYF. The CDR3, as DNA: TGTGCCAGCAGTTACTCAGGGCATACCGGAAACACCATATATTTT.

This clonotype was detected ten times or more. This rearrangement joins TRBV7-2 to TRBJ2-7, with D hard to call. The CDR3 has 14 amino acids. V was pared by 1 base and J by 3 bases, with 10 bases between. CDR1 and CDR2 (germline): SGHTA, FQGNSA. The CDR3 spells CASSLGGTYYEQYF. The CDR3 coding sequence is TGTGCCAGCAGCTTAGGAGGTACCTACTACGAGCAGTACTTC.

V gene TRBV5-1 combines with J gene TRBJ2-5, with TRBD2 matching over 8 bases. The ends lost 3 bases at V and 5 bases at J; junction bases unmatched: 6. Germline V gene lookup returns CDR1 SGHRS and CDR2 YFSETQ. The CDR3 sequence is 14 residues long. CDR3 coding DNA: TGCGCCAGCAGCTACTCAGCGGGAGTGGAGACCCAGTACTTC. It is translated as CASSYSAGVETQYF.